This T cell receptor beta chain was profiled in a study of blood T cell repertoires in COVID-19. Study-wide background: Samples representing acute and convalescent COVID-19 were sourced from the United States, Italy and Spain.

TCRdb's copy holds only in-frame clones and misses some; the assay was immunoSEQ multiplex PCR. The sample consists of about 100,000 clones, almost 80% of them appearing once. This TCR came from a human donor in a cohort sampled during active COVID-19. The sample taken for sequencing was peripheral blood.

The CDR3 region has the DNA TGTGCCAGCAGTTCGGCTAGCGGATCCTACGAGCAGTACTTC. This sequence encodes CASSSASGSYEQYF. This chain uses TRBV6-5 with TRBJ2-7, with TRBD2 matching 7 bases. This CDR3 is built from 14 residues. The trim removed 4 bases at V and 1 base at J, leaving 4 bases unmatched. The V gene's germline CDR1 is MNHEY and CDR2 SVGAGI.